The sequence of this TCR beta chain was determined in a study of Tregs in tolerant kidney transplant recipients. Findings and caveats of the study: Biological reproducibility was not directly addressed, but technical replication error appeared minimal. The most relevant donor-specific Treg TCRbeta repertoire apparently came from expansion with activated donor B cells.

The method was immunoSEQ multiplex PCR; TCRdb's version includes in-frame clones alone and lacks a portion of them. The sample contains about 240,000 clones, around 82% of which appear only once. This CDR3 is 16 amino acids long. About this clone: What it binds is not known.

Unstimulated regulatory T cells (CD4+CD25+CD127-), CD4+CD25- non-regulatory cells, CD4 and CD8 cells were FACS-sorted from thawed PBMCs. This TCR came from a human donor in good health. Sequencing was carried out using CD4+ T cells from blood. V usage is TRBV21-1 and J usage is TRBJ2-3; TRBD1, the table's D call, was not compared with the DNA. TRBV21-1 is given as a pseudogene. The CDR3 DNA reads as TGTGCCAGCAGCAAAGAAGTCAGGGAAATAACAGATACGCAGTATTTT. It specifies CASSKEVREITDTQYF.